This T cell receptor beta chain was observed in a study of memory CD4+ T cells and cytomegalovirus serostatus. The CDR3 runs 13 residues. The germline gives CDR1 SGHNT, CDR2 YENEEA. V was shortened by 3 bases and J by 5 bases, with 10 bases between the two germline ends. Study observations and caveats: Median bootstrapped AUC for CMV status was approximately 0.96 originally, less than 0.93 US-trained. About 40% of the roughly 160 known CMV-associated TCRbeta sequences appeared in CD4+ memory.

Single viable CD3+CD4+CD8-CD45RO+ cells were sorted as the memory CD4+ T cells. Serostatus was set by detecting CMV pp150, pp28, p38, p52 IgG. The repertoire was sequenced with immunoSEQ multiplex PCR; TCRdb's copy has only in-frame clones and lacks some. The sample holds about 64,000 clones; 60% to 80% are singletons and the top ten take 0.88%. In its sample, this clone was seen a few times. Its cognate antigen is unknown. This sequence was found in an adult in good health and CMV-seronegative. The rearrangement joins TRBV11-3 to TRBJ2-5; D is uncertain. Sequenced sample: memory CD4+ T cells from blood. The CDR3 sequence: CASSFSSGETQYF. DNA of the CDR3: TGTGCCAGCAGCTTCTCTAGTGGGGAGACCCAGTACTTC.